This T cell receptor (beta chain) stems from a study of blood T cell repertoires in COVID-19. Study-wide background: The origin of the acute and convalescent COVID-19 samples was the United States, Italy and Spain. T cells, B-cell-depleted T cells, or PBMCs supplied cDNA or gDNA.

Methods used by the authors: Nucleated cell counts were estimated from reference gene primer amplification. Sequenced by immunoSEQ multiplex PCR; TCRdb stores in-frame clones only, minus some. V, J and clone size are those of that table, while D and trimming were read from the DNA. The table records about 90,000 clones, around nine tenths of them present only once. V was pared by 5 bases and J by 8 bases, with 16 bases between. Looked up from germline, CDR1 is SEHNR and CDR2 is FQNEAQ (reference sequence). The CDR3 contains 14 residues. This TCR was sampled from a man aged 50-60 years with acute or convalescent COVID-19. V usage is TRBV7-9 and J usage is TRBJ2-1; perhaps TRBD1 as D (5 bases). What was sequenced was peripheral blood. The CDR3: CASSTRQSPDEQFF. CDR3 DNA sequence: TGTGCCAGCAGCACCAGACAGAGTCCGGATGAGCAGTTCTTC.